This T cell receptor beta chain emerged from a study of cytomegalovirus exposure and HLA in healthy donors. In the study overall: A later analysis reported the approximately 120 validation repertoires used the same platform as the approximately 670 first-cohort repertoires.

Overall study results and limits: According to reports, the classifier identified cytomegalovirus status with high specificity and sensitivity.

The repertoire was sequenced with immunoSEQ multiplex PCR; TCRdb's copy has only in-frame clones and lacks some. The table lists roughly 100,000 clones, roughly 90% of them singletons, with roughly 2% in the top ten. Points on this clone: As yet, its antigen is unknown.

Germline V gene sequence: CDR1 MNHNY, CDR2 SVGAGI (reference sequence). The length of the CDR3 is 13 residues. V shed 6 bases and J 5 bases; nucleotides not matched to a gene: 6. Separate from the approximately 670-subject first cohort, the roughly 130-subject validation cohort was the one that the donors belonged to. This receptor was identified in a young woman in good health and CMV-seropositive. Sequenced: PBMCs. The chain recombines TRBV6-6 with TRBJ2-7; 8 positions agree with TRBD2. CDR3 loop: CASSSVGGDEQYV. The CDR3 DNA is TGTGCCAGCAGCTCAGTCGGGGGGGACGAGCAGTACGTC.